Listed here are 9 T cell receptor beta chains from one sample, sequenced in a study of CD8 T cells in ankylosing spondylitis. Each CDR3 protein is one row after TCRdb ran MiXCR on the 5' RACE reads. The sample shows 300,000 to 400,000 distinct CDR3 sequences, under 15% of them seen only once. Source material: blood, either unsorted or a sorted T cell fraction (not recorded which). The receptors were gathered from a male donor with ankylosing spondylitis or in good health (not recorded which).

The gene calls are TRBV5-1 and TRBJ1-2; 7 bases are shared with TRBD1. The CDR3 runs 15 residues. The germline CDR1 and CDR2 sequences are SGHRS and YFSETQ. Trimming took 4 bases from V and 0 from J; bases not matched to a gene: 6. The CDR3 here is CASSPGTVANYGYTF. In DNA form, the CDR3 reads TGCGCCAGCAGCCCCGGGACAGTAGCTAACTATGGCTACACCTTC.

The chain uses TRBV10-3 and TRBJ1-5; maybe TRBD1 (5 bases). This CDR3 spans 13 amino acids. Germline V gene data show CDR1 as ENHRY and CDR2 as SYGVKD. The germline V and J ends were trimmed by 8 bases and 2 bases, with 10 bases remaining between them. The CDR3 protein is CAIGGGGNQPQHF. Written as DNA, the CDR3 is TGTGCCATCGGAGGAGGGGGCAATCAGCCCCAGCATTTT.

This clonotype showed up just a few times. This chain links TRBV11-2 with TRBJ2-5; D is uncertain. CDR1 and CDR2 (germline): SGHAT, FQNNGV. The ends were cut back, 3 bases at V and 1 base at J, with 6 bases in the middle. This CDR3 is 13 amino acids long. The chain's CDR3 is CASSFGTQETQYF. The CDR3 DNA reads as TGTGCCAGCAGCTTCGGCACCCAAGAGACCCAGTACTTC.

In this sample, this clonotype turned up a few times. The rearrangement joins TRBV7-8 to TRBJ1-2, with D hard to call. This CDR3 region has 12 residues. V gave up 3 bases and J gave up 4 bases, with 6 bases separating them. Germline lookup yields CDR1 SGHVS and CDR2 FQNEAQ. Here the CDR3 reads CASSFEFYGYTF. As DNA, the CDR3 is TGTGCCAGCAGCTTTGAGTTCTATGGCTACACCTTC.

The V call is TRBV20-1, the J call TRBJ1-2; a possible D gene is TRBD1 (5 bases). The ends were cut back, 3 bases at V and 7 bases at J, with 15 bases in the middle. The CDR3 is 13 amino acids. Germline V lookup: CDR1 DFQATT, CDR2 SNEGSKA (reference sequence). The CDR3: CSASVRVSSGYTF. CDR3 nucleotides: TGCAGTGCTAGTGTCAGGGTTAGTAGTGGCTACACCTTC.

This clonotype was picked up a small number of times. The chain recombines TRBV5-1 with TRBJ2-4; D perhaps matches TRBD2 (6 bases). Germline V gene data show CDR1 as SGHRS and CDR2 as YFSETQ. V was trimmed by 4 bases and J by 0 bases, leaving 17 bases between them. The CDR3 runs to 17 residues. CDR3 protein: CASSPLLAGLAKNIQYF. DNA for the CDR3: TGCGCCAGCAGCCCTTTATTGGCGGGACTAGCCAAAAACATTCAGTACTTC.

The chain employs TRBV6-1 and TRBJ1-2; D gene ambiguous. There are 13 residues in the CDR3. Trimming left V 11 bases short and J 2 bases short, with 15 bases between. Germline-derived CDR1 and CDR2 are MNHNS and SASEGT. CDR3 DNA sequence: TGTGCCTCCCGTGAAGCCTTGAACTATGGCTACACCTTC. Amino acid sequence: CASREALNYGYTF.

The chain joins TRBV29-1 to TRBJ1-2, with TRBD1 matching over 8 bases. The CDR3 length is 15 residues. Germline V CDR1 and CDR2: SQVTM, ANQGSEA. V dropped 4 bases and J dropped 3; count of bases not matched to a gene: 10. CDR3: CSVALGTGGDYGYTF. The CDR3 coding sequence is TGCAGCGTTGCCCTGGGGACAGGCGGTGACTATGGCTACACCTTC.

This clonotype has more than one count but fewer than ten. CDR3 region: CAWSPDRGIYEQYF. The CDR3 nucleotides read TGTGCCTGGAGTCCTGACAGGGGGATCTACGAGCAGTACTTC. J is TRBJ2-7 and V is TRBV30, with TRBD1 matching 9 bases. The V gene end was trimmed by 2 bases and the J gene end by 3 bases; junction bases not matched to a gene: 5. This CDR3 is built from 14 residues. Germline-derived CDR1 and CDR2 are GTSNPN and SVGIG (reference sequence).